This T cell receptor beta chain was obtained from a study of T cell changes during pregnancy in multiple sclerosis. Assay: immunoSEQ multiplex PCR; the TCRdb copy retains only in-frame clones and omits some. Counted here are under 55,000 clones, 93% occurring once; the ten biggest clones make up around 2%. V shed 3 bases, J shed 7 bases, and the junction held 16 bases outside the gene matches. This CDR3 has 19 amino acids. In germline, CDR1 is LNHDA, CDR2 SQIVND (reference sequence). The sample was peripheral blood, taken in the second trimester of pregnancy. The chain employs TRBV19 and TRBJ2-1; 12 bases align to TRBD1. The TCR was taken from a female donor with multiple sclerosis, enrolled in a pregnancy study. The chain's CDR3 is CASSIWVRGGQGARNEQFF. In DNA, the CDR3 is TGTGCCAGTAGTATTTGGGTGAGAGGGGGACAGGGGGCGAGGAATGAGCAGTTCTTC.